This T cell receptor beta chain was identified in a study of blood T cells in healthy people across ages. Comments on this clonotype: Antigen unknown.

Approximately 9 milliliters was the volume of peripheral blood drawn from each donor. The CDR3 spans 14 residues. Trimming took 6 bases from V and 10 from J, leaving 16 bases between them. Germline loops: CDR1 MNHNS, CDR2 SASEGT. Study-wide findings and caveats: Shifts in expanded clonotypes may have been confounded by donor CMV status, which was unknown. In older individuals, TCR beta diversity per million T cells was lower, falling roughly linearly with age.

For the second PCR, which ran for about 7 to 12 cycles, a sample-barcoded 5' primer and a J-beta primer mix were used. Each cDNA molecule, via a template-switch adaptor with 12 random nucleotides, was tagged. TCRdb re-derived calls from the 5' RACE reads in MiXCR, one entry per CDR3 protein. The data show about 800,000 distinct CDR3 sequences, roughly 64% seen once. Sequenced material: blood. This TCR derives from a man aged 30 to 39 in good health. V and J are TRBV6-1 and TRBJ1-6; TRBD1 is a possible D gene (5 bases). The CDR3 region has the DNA TGTGCCAGCAGGTTGACAGACGGAAGCTCACCCCTCCACTTT. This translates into CASRLTDGSSPLHF.